This T cell receptor (beta chain) was observed in a study of T cells in Graves' hyperthyroidism and ophthalmopathy. CDR1 and CDR2 from the germline V gene are WNHNN and SYGVQD (reference sequence). V shed 4 bases, J shed 0 bases, and the junction held 8 bases outside the gene matches. The CDR3 extends over 17 amino acids. TCR beta CDR3 regions were amplified from RNA. The HTBI set primed first-round TCR CDR3 RT-PCR. TCRdb called the multiplex PCR reads again in MiXCR, with one record for every CDR3 protein. The sample has 350,000 to 500,000 distinct CDR3 sequences, roughly 15% seen once. In its sample, this clonotype was seen many times.

This sequence originates from a woman between 18 and 29 years old with Graves' hyperthyroidism. The gene calls are TRBV10-1 and TRBJ2-5; 10 bases match TRBD2. The sample consisted of blood. CDR3 nucleotides: TGCGCCAGCAGTGGAACAGGGACTAGCGACAACCAAGAGACCCAGTACTTC. Its translation: CASSGTGTSDNQETQYF.